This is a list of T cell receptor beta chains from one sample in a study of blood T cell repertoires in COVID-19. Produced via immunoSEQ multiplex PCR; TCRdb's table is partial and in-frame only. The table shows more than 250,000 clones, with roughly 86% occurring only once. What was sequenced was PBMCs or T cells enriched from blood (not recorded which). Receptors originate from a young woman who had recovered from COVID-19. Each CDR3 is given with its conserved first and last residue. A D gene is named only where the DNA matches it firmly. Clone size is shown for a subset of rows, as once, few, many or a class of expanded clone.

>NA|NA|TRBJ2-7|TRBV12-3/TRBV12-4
TGTGCCAGCAGTTTAGGCAGGGACGAGCAGTACTTC
CASSLGRDEQYF
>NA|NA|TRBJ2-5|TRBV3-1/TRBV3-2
TGTGCCAGCAGCCAAGTTCCTCTAGAAGAGACCCAGTACTTC
CASSQVPLEETQYF
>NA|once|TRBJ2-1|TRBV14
TGTGCCAGCAGCCAAGATGTCTGGGGGCGCAGAAATGAGCAGTTCTTC
CASSQDVWGRRNEQFF
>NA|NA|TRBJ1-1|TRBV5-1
TGCGCCAGCAGCTTGGCGGGAAATAGGCCTCGGACTGAAGCTTTCTTT
CASSLAGNRPRTEAFF
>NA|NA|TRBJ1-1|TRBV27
TGTGCCAGCCAACCAGAGGCGGGCAGGATTGCTTTCTTT
CASQPEAGRIAFF
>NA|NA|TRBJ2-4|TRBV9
TGTGCCAGCAGCGTAGCAGGAGGGATCAAAAACATTCAGTACTTC
CASSVAGGIKNIQYF
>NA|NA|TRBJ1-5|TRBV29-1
TGCAGCGTTGAACCTTTCACAAAGCCCCAGCATTTT
CSVEPFTKPQHF
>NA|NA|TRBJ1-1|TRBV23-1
TGCGCCAGCAGTCAATTCGGCAGGAAGAACACTGAAGCTTTCTTT
CASSQFGRKNTEAFF
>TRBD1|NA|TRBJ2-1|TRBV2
TGTGCCAGCAGTCAAGACGGGACAGGGCTCAATGAGCAGTTCTTC
CASSQDGTGLNEQFF
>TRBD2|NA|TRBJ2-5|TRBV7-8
TGTGCCAGCAGCTGGAGCGGGGGGGCCCCGGAGACCCAGTACTTC
CASSWSGGAPETQYF
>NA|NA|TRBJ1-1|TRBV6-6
TGTGCCAGCGGACAGACAGGAGCTTTCTTT
CASGQTGAFF
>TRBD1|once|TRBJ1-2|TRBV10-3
TGTGCCATCAGTGATGAGGGACAGGGTTATGGCTACACCTTC
CAISDEGQGYGYTF
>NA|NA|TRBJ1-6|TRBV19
TGTGCCAGTAGTACCCGGACAGTTAACCTCCACTTT
CASSTRTVNLHF
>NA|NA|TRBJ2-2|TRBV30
TGTGCCTGGAGTGTGGTTGCTCCGGCGAACACCGGGGAGCTGTTTTTT
CAWSVVAPANTGELFF
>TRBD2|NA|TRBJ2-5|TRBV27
TGTGCCAGCAGTTCGTTAGCGGGAGGGTGGGAGACCCAGTACTTC
CASSSLAGGWETQYF
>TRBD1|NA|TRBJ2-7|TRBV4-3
TGCGCCAGCAGCCAAACCAGGGACAGGCGCTACGAGCAGTACTTC
CASSQTRDRRYEQYF
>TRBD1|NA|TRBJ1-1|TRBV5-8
TGTGCCAGCAGCCCGGACAGGATCTCAGGGAACACTGAAGCTTTCTTT
CASSPDRISGNTEAFF
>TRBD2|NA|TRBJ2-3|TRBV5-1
TGCGCCAGCAGCGCGCTACTAGCGGGGGGGCCGGAGGCGCAGTATTTT
CASSALLAGGPEAQYF
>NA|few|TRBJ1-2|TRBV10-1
TGCGCCAGCAGTGATGTCCCCAGGGTGTGTAACTATGGCTACACCTTC
CASSDVPRVCNYGYTF
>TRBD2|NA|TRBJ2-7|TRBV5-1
TGCGCCAGCAGCTTCCGACTAGCGTTGACTTCCTACGAGCAGTACTTC
CASSFRLALTSYEQYF
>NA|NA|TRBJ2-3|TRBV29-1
TGCAGCGTGCGCAAGGCGTCCAGGGGAGATACGCAGTATTTT
CSVRKASRGDTQYF
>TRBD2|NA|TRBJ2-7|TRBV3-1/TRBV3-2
TGTGCCAGCAGCGGGACTAGCGGCGAGCAGTACTTC
CASSGTSGEQYF
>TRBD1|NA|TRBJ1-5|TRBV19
TGTGCCAGCTCGACGGCAGGGGGCTACAATCAGCCCCAGCATTTT
CASSTAGGYNQPQHF
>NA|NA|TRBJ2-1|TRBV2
TGTGCCAGCAGGCCCGGGACACCTGGCTCCTACAATGAGCAGTTCTTC
CASRPGTPGSYNEQFF
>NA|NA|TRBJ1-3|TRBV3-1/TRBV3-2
TGTGCCAGCAGCCATGAGGGGGCTGGAAACACCATATATTTT
CASSHEGAGNTIYF
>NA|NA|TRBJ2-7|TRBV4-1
TGCGCCAGCAGCCATCCTGGAGGGGGGGCCTACGAGCAGTACTTC
CASSHPGGGAYEQYF
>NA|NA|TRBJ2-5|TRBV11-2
TGTGCCAGCAGCATAGGACAGCCCTCCGCGGCCCAGTACTTC
CASSIGQPSAAQYF
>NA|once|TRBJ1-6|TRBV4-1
TGCGCCAGCAGCCAAGACGGGTACCATAATTCACCCCTCCACTTT
CASSQDGYHNSPLHF
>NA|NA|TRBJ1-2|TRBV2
TGTGCCAGCAGTGAAGCGCCGGGGGTTAACTATGGCTACACCTTC
CASSEAPGVNYGYTF